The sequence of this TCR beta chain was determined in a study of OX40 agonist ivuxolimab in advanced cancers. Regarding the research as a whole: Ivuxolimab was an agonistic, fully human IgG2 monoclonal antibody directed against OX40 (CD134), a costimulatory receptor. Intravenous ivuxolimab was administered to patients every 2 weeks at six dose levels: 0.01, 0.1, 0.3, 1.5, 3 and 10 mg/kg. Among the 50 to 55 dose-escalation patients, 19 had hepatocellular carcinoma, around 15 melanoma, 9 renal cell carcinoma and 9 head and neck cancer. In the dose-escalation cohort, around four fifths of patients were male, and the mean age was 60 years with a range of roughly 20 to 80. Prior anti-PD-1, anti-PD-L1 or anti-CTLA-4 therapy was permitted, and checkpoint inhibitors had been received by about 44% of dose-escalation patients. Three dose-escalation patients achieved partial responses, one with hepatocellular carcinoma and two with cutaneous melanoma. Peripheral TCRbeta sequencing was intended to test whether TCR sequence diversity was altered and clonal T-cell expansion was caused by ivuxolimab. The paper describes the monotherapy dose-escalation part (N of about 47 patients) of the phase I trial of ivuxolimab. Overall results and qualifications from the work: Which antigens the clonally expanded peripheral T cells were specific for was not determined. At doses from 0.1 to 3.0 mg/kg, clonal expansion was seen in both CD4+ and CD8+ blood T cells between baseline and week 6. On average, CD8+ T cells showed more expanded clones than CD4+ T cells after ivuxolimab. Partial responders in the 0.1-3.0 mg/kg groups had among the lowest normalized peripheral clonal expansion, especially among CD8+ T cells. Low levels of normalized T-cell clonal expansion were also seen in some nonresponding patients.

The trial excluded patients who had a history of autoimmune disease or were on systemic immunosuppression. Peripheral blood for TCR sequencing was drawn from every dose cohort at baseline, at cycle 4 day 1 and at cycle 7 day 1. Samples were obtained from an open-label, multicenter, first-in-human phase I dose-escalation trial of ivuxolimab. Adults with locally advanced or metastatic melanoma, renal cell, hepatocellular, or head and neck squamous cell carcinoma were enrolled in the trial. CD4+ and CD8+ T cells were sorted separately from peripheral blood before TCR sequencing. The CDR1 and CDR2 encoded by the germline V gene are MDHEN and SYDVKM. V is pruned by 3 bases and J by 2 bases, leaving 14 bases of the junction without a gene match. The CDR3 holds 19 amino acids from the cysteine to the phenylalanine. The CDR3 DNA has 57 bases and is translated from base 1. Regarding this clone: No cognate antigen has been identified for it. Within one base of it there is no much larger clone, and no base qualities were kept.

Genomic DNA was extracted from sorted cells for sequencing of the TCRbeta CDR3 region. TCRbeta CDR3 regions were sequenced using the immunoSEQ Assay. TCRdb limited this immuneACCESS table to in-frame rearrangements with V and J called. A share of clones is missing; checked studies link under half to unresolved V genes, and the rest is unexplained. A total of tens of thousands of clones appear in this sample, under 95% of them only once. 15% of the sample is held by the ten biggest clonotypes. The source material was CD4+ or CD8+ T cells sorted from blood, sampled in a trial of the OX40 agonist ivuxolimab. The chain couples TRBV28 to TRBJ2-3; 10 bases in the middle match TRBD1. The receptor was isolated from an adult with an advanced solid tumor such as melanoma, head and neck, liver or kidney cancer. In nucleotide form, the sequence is TGTGCCAGCAGTTTGCTCCTCGGGACAGGGGACCGATTCACAGATACGCAGTATTTT. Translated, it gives CASSLLLGTGDRFTDTQYF.